These T cell receptor beta chains were read from a single sample in a study of beta chain features in type 1 diabetes. Libraries were prepared by immunoSEQ multiplex PCR; TCRdb keeps only in-frame clonotypes and omits some of them. In the table there are 200,000 to 250,000 clones, around an eighth of which are singletons. The sample taken for sequencing was naive CD4+ T cells from blood. Source of these receptors: a woman aged 40-49 years in good health. Both conserved end residues are part of each CDR3. A D gene is named only where the DNA matches it firmly. Clone size is not always given. Where it is, it says once, few, many or a class for expanded clones.

V	J	size	D	CDR3	DNA
TRBV5-4	TRBJ2-5	NA	NA	CASSLAGGTPGAQYF	TGTGCCAGCAGCTTGGCCGGGGGGACCCCAGGGGCCCAGTACTTC
TRBV5-1	TRBJ2-6	NA	NA	CASSHSGVGSGANVLTF	TGCGCCAGCAGCCACTCAGGGGTTGGCTCTGGGGCCAACGTCCTGACTTTC
TRBV13	TRBJ2-7	NA	TRBD2	CASSFYTSGGLYYEQYF	TGTGCCAGCAGCTTTTACACTAGCGGGGGACTCTACTACGAGCAGTACTTC
TRBV29-1	TRBJ2-3	few	TRBD2	CSVGGLAPRADTQYF	TGCAGCGTTGGAGGACTAGCGCCTCGGGCAGATACGCAGTATTTT
TRBV7-2	TRBJ2-3	few	NA	CASSFRGNTDTQYF	TGTGCCAGCAGCTTTCGGGGAAACACAGATACGCAGTATTTT
TRBV5-1	TRBJ1-1	few	NA	CASSLFKTGPNTEAFF	TGCGCCAGCAGCTTGTTCAAGACAGGCCCCAACACTGAAGCTTTCTTT
TRBV10-3	TRBJ1-5	few	TRBD1	CAIRQGANQPQHF	TGTGCCATCAGACAGGGGGCCAATCAGCCCCAGCATTTT
TRBV9	TRBJ1-1	few	NA	CASSVGGTVGALGGMTEAFF	TGTGCCAGCAGCGTAGGGGGTACAGTTGGGGCCCTGGGTGGAATGACTGAAGCTTTCTTT
TRBV19	TRBJ1-1	few	NA	CASSLGGRGTEAFF	TGTGCCAGTAGTCTTGGGGGCCGGGGCACTGAAGCTTTCTTT
TRBV9	TRBJ1-2	few	NA	CASSRGRVPPNYGYTF	TGTGCCAGCAGCAGGGGGAGGGTCCCTCCTAACTATGGCTACACCTTC
TRBV14	TRBJ1-2	NA	TRBD1	CASNPGQGTYYGYTF	TGTGCCAGCAATCCGGGACAGGGGACATACTATGGCTACACCTTC
TRBV11-2	TRBJ1-1	NA	NA	CASSLGQRGTEAFF	TGTGCCAGCAGCTTAGGCCAGAGAGGGACTGAAGCTTTCTTT
TRBV4-3	TRBJ2-3	NA	TRBD2	CASSQSPRSSGGTDTQYF	TGCGCCAGCAGCCAGTCTCCGAGGAGTAGCGGGGGCACAGATACGCAGTATTTT
TRBV4-3	TRBJ1-6	NA	NA	CASSQNRVESPLHF	TGCGCCAGCAGCCAAAACAGGGTGGAGTCACCCCTCCACTTT
TRBV5-1	TRBJ2-6	NA	TRBD1	CASSSQGAGANVLTF	TGCGCCAGCAGCTCACAGGGGGCTGGGGCCAACGTCCTGACTTTC
TRBV7-2	TRBJ1-1	few	TRBD1	CASSKQGARDTEAFF	TGTGCCAGCAGTAAACAGGGGGCGCGGGACACTGAAGCTTTCTTT